This is a list of T cell receptor beta chains from one sample in a study of blood T cell repertoires in COVID-19. Produced via immunoSEQ multiplex PCR; TCRdb's table is partial and in-frame only. Altogether about 120,000 clones are present, just under 85% being singletons, with the ten largest covering around 7.5%. The sample taken for sequencing was peripheral blood. The receptors shown here come from a man aged 70-80 years with active or convalescent COVID-19. The CDR3 runs from the conserved cysteine through the conserved F or W. Fields, in order: V gene, clone size, J gene, D gene, CDR3 DNA, CDR3 protein. A D gene is named only where the DNA matches it firmly. For some rows the clone size is stated as once, few or many, or as a class when expanded; others skip it.

v_call: TRBV5-1; clone_size: .; j_call: TRBJ2-3; d_call: TRBD2; cdr3_nt: TGCGCCAGCAGCCAGCGGACTAGCGGGAGGACAGATACGCAGTATTTT; cdr3_aa: CASSQRTSGRTDTQYF
v_call: TRBV9; clone_size: few; j_call: TRBJ1-2; d_call: TRBD1; cdr3_nt: TGTGCCAGCAGAGAAGACAGGGGAGGTCATGGCTACACCTTC; cdr3_aa: CASREDRGGHGYTF
v_call: TRBV11-3; clone_size: .; j_call: TRBJ2-1; d_call: TRBD2; cdr3_nt: TGTGCCAGCAGCTACGGACTAGCGGGGTACAATGAGCAGTTCTTC; cdr3_aa: CASSYGLAGYNEQFF
v_call: TRBV5-1; clone_size: .; j_call: TRBJ1-4; d_call: .; cdr3_nt: TGCGCCAGCAGCCTGCGGGGGGGGCTCTCAACTAATGAAAAACTGTTTTTT; cdr3_aa: CASSLRGGLSTNEKLFF
v_call: TRBV9; clone_size: .; j_call: TRBJ2-3; d_call: TRBD2; cdr3_nt: TGTGCCAGCAGCGCCGATACTAGCGGCACAGATACGCAGTATTTT; cdr3_aa: CASSADTSGTDTQYF
v_call: TRBV11-3; clone_size: .; j_call: TRBJ2-2; d_call: TRBD2; cdr3_nt: TGTGCCAGCAGCTTAGCGGGAGGGGGCACCGGGGAGCTGTTTTTT; cdr3_aa: CASSLAGGGTGELFF
v_call: TRBV19; clone_size: .; j_call: TRBJ1-1; d_call: .; cdr3_nt: TGTGCCAGTAGGCGGACAGTAGACATGAACACTGAAGCTTTCTTT; cdr3_aa: CASRRTVDMNTEAFF
v_call: TRBV18; clone_size: .; j_call: TRBJ2-5; d_call: TRBD1; cdr3_nt: TGTGCCAGCTCACCCGGGACAGGGGGCGGAGAGACCCAGTACTTC; cdr3_aa: CASSPGTGGGETQYF
v_call: TRBV12-3/TRBV12-4; clone_size: few; j_call: TRBJ2-7; d_call: .; cdr3_nt: TGTGCCAGCAGTATCTCCTGGGACAACGAGCAGTACTTC; cdr3_aa: CASSISWDNEQYF
v_call: TRBV7-8; clone_size: .; j_call: TRBJ2-1; d_call: TRBD2; cdr3_nt: TGTGCCAGCAGCTCCAGCGGGGGGGCCGCCCCTAACAACAATGAGCAGTTCTTC; cdr3_aa: CASSSSGGAAPNNNEQFF
v_call: TRBV10-3; clone_size: .; j_call: TRBJ2-3; d_call: TRBD2; cdr3_nt: TGTGCCATCAGTGCCGGAAGCGGGAGGTACACAGATACGCAGTATTTT; cdr3_aa: CAISAGSGRYTDTQYF
v_call: TRBV2; clone_size: few; j_call: TRBJ2-1; d_call: .; cdr3_nt: TGTGCCAGCAGGCCAATAGCGACCTACAATGAGCAGTTCTTC; cdr3_aa: CASRPIATYNEQFF